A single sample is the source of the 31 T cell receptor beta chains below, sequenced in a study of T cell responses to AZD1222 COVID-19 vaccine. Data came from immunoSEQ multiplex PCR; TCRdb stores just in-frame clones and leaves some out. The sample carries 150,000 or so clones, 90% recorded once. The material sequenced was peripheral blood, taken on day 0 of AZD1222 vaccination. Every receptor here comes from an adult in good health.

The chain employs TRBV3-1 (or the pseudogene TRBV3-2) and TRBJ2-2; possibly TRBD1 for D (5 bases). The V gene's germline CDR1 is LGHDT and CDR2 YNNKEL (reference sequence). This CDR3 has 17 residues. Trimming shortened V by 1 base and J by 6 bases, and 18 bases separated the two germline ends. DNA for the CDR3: TGTGCCAGCAGCCAAGTGGGAAGGGGAAGGGGCGCCGGGGAGCTGTTTTTT. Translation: CASSQVGRGRGAGELFF.

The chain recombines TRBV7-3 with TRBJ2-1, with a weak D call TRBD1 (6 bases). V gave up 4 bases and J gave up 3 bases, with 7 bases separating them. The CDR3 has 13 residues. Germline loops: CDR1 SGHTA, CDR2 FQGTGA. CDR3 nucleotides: TGTGCCAGCAGCTCGGGACACTACAATGAGCAGTTCTTC. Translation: CASSSGHYNEQFF. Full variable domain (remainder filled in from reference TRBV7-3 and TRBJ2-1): GAGVSQTPSNKVTEKGKYVELRCDPISGHTALYWYRQSLGQGPEFLIYFQGTGAADDSGLPNDRFFAVRPEGSVSTLKIQRTERGDSAVYLCASSSGHYNEQFFGPGTRLTVL.

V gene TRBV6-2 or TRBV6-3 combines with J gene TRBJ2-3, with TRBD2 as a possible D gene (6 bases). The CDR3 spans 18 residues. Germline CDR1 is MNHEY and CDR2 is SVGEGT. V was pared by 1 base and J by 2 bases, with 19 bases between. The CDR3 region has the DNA TGTGCCAGCAGTTACTTCCGACCCGGGACTGGAGCCACAGATACGCAGTATTTT. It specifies CASSYFRPGTGATDTQYF.

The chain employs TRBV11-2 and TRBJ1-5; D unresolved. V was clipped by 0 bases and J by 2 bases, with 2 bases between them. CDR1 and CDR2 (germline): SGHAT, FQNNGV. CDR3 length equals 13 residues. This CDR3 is CASSLDRNQPQHF. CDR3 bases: TGTGCCAGCAGCTTAGATCGCAATCAGCCCCAGCATTTT.

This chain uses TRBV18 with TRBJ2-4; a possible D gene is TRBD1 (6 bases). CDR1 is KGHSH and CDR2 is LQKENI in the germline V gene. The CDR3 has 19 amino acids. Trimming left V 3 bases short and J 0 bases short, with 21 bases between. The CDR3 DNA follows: TGTGCCAGCTCACCGGGTACCACCGGGACAAATCTAGCCAAAAACATTCAGTACTTC. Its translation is CASSPGTTGTNLAKNIQYF.

The CDR3 reads CAISESTGTQYF. As DNA, the CDR3 is TGTGCCATCAGTGAGTCAACCGGTACGCAGTATTTT. The chain recombines TRBV10-3 with TRBJ2-3; D is undetermined. Germline assignment: CDR1 ENHRY and CDR2 SYGVKD. V was pared by 0 bases and J by 8 bases, with 6 bases between. The CDR3 covers 12 residues.

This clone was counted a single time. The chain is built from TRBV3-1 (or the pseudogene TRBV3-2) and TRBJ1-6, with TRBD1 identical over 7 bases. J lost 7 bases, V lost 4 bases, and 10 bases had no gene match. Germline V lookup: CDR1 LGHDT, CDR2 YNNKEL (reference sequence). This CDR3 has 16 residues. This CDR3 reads CASSRLRGGYNSPLHF. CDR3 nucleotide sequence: TGTGCCAGCAGCCGGCTACGAGGGGGCTACAATTCACCCCTCCACTTT.

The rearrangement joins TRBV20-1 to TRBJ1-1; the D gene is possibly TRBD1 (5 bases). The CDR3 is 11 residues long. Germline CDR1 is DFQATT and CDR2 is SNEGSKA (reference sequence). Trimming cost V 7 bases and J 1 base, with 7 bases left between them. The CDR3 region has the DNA TGCAGTGGTAGGGGGAACACTGAAGCTTTCTTT. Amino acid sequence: CSGRGNTEAFF.

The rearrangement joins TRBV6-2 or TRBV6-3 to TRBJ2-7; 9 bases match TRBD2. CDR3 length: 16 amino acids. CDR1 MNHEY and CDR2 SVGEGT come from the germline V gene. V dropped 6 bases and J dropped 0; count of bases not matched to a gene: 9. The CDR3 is CASSPRTSAASYEQYF. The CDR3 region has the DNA TGTGCCAGCAGCCCCAGGACTAGCGCGGCCTCCTACGAGCAGTACTTC.

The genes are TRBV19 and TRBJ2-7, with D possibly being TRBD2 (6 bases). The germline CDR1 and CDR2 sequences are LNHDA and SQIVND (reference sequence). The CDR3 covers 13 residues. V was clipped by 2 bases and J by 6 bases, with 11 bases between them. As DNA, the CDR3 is TGTGCCAGTAGTATATTCGGAGGGTCCGAGCAGTACTTC. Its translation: CASSIFGGSEQYF.

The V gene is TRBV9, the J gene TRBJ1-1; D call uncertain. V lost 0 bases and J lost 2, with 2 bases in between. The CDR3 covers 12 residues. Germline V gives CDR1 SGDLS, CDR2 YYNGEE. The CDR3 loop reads CASSVANTEAFF. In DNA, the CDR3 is TGTGCCAGCAGCGTAGCTAACACTGAAGCTTTCTTT.

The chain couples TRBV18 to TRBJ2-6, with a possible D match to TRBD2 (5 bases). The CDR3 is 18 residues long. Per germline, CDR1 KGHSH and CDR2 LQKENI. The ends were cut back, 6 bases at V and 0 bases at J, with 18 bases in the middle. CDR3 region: CASSPRRPGLSGANVLTF. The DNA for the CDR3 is TGTGCCAGCTCGCCCCGGAGGCCCGGACTCTCTGGGGCCAACGTCCTGACTTTC.

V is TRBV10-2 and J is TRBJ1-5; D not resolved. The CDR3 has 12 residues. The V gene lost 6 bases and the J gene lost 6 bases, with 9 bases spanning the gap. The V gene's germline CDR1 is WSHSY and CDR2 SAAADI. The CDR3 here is CASSLDLQPQHF. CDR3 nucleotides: TGCGCCAGCAGCCTTGACCTTCAGCCCCAGCATTTT.

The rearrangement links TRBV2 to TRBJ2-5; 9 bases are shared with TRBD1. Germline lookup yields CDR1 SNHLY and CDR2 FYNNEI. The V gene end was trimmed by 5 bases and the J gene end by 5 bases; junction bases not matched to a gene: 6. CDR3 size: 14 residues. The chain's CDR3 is CASSNNRGRETQYF. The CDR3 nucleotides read TGTGCCAGCAGTAATAACAGGGGGCGGGAGACCCAGTACTTC. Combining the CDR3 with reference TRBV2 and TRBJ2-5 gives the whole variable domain EPEVTQTPSHQVTQMGQEVILRCVPISNHLYFYWYRQILGQKVEFLVSFYNNEISEKSEIFDDQFSVERPDGSNFTLKIRSTKLEDSAMYFCASSNNRGRETQYFGPGTRLLVL.

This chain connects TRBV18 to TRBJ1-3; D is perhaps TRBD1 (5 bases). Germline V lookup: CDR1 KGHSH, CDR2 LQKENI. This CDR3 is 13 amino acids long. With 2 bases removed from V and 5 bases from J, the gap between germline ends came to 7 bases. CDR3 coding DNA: TGTGCCAGCTCACCAGGACAAAGAAACACCATATATTTT. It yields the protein CASSPGQRNTIYF.

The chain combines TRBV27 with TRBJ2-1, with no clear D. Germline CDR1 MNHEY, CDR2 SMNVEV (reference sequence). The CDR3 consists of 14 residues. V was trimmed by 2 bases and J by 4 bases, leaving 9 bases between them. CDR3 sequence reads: CASSLIGPYNEQFF. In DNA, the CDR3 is TGTGCCAGCAGTTTAATAGGGCCATACAATGAGCAGTTCTTC.

The CDR3 sequence is CASSSRGTPDYLHF. In DNA, the CDR3 is TGCGCCAGCAGCTCCCGGGGGACCCCAGACTACCTCCACTTT. The chain uses TRBV5-1 and TRBJ1-6; possibly TRBD1 for D (5 bases). The V end was cut by 3 bases, the J end by 15 bases, with 19 bases between. The length of the CDR3 is 14 residues. In germline, CDR1 is SGHRS, CDR2 YFSETQ.

The CDR3 coding sequence is TGTGCCAGCAGCCATGGGACTAGCGGGGAGTCAGATACGCAGTATTTT. Translation gives CASSHGTSGESDTQYF. The V gene is TRBV4-2, the J gene TRBJ2-3, with 13 bases lining up with TRBD2. The germline gives CDR1 LGHNA, CDR2 YNFKEQ. CDR3 length: 16 amino acids. V shed 3 bases, J shed 4 bases, and the junction held 4 bases outside the gene matches.

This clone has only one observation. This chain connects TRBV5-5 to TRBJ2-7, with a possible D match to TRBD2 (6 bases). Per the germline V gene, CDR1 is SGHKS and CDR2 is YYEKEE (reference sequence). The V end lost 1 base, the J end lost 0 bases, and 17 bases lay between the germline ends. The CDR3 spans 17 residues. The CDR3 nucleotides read TGTGCCAGCAGCTTGTGGGGGGAGAGCGGGTACTCCTACGAGCAGTACTTC. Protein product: CASSLWGESGYSYEQYF.

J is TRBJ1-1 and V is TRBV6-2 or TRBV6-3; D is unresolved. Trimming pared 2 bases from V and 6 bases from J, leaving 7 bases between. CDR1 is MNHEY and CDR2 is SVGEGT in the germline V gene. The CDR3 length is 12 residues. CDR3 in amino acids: CASSYLGPEAFF. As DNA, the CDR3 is TGTGCCAGCAGTTACCTGGGCCCTGAAGCTTTCTTT.

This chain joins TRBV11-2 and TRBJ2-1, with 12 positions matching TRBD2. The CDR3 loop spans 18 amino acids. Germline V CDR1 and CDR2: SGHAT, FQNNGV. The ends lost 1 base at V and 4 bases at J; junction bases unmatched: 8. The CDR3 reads CASSLGTSGVQGYNEQFF. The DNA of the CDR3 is TGTGCCAGCAGCTTAGGGACTAGCGGGGTCCAGGGGTACAATGAGCAGTTCTTC. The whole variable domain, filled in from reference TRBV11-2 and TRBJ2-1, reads EAGVAQSPRYKIIEKRQSVAFWCNPISGHATLYWYQQILGQGPKLLIQFQNNGVVDDSQLPKDRFSAERLKGVDSTLKIQPAKLEDSAVYLCASSLGTSGVQGYNEQFFGPGTRLTVL.

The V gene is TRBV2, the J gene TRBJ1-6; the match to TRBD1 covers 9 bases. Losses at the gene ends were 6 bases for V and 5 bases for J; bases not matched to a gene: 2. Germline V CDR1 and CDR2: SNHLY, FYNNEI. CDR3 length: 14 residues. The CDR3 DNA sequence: TGTGCCAGCAGCCGGACAGGGGATAATTCACCCCTCCACTTT. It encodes CASSRTGDNSPLHF. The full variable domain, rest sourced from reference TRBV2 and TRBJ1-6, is EPEVTQTPSHQVTQMGQEVILRCVPISNHLYFYWYRQILGQKVEFLVSFYNNEISEKSEIFDDQFSVERPDGSNFTLKIRSTKLEDSAMYFCASSRTGDNSPLHFGNGTRLTVT.

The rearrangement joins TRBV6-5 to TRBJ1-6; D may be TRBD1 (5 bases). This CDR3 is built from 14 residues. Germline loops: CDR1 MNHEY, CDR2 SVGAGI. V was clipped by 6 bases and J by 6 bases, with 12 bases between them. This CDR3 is CASRLGPSNSPLHF. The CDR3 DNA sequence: TGTGCCAGCAGACTGGGGCCGTCTAATTCACCCCTCCACTTT.

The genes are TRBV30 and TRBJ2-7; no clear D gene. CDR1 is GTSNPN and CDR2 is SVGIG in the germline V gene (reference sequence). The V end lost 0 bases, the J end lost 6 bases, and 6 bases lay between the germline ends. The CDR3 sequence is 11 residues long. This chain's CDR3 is CAWSVLAEQYF. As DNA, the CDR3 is TGTGCCTGGAGTGTACTGGCCGAGCAGTACTTC.

CDR3 sequence reads: CASSTGRGSGYTF. In nucleotides, the CDR3 is TGCGCCAGCAGCACGGGTCGGGGCAGTGGCTACACCTTC. The rearrangement links TRBV5-1 to TRBJ1-2, with D possibly matching TRBD1 (5 bases). This CDR3 comprises 13 residues. Trimming took off 4 bases at V and 7 bases at J, with 14 bases between the two ends. Germline CDR1 reads SGHRS; CDR2 reads YFSETQ.

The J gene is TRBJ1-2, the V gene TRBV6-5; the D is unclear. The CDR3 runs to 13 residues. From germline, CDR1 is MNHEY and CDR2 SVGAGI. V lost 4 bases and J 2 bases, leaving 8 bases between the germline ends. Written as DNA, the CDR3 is TGTGCCAGCAGTTCCACGGGGAACTATGGCTACACCTTC. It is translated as CASSSTGNYGYTF.

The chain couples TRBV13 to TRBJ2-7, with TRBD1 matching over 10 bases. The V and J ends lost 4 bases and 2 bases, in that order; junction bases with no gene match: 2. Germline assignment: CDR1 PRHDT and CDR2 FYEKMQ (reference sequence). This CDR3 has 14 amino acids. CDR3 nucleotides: TGTGCCAGCAGCTCCGGACAGGGGGCCTACGAGCAGTACTTC. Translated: CASSSGQGAYEQYF.

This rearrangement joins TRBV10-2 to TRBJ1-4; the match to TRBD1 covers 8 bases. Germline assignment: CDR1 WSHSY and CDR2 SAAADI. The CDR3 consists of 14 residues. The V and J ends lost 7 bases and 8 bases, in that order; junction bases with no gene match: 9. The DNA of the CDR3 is TGCGCCAGCACAGTTCAGGGGGCGGGAGAAAAACTGTTTTTT. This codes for CASTVQGAGEKLFF.

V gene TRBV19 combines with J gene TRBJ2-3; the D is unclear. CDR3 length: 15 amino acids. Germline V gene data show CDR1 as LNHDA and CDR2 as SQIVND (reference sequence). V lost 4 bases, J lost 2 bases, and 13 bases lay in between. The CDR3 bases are TGTGCCAGTAGTACCATTCAGACCCCCACAGATACGCAGTATTTT. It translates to CASSTIQTPTDTQYF.

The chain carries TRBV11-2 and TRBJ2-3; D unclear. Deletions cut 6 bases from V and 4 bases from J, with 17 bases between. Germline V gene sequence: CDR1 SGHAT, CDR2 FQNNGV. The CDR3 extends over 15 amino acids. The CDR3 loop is CASRKRGDRPDTQYF. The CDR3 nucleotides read TGTGCCAGCAGAAAGCGTGGTGATCGGCCAGATACGCAGTATTTT.

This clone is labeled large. CDR3 residues: CASSSSGASYEQYF. In DNA form, the CDR3 reads TGTGCCAGCAGCTCTAGCGGGGCATCCTACGAGCAGTACTTC. The chain is built from TRBV11-3 and TRBJ2-7, with 9 nucleotides matching TRBD2. CDR3 length: 14 residues. Germline loops: CDR1 SGHNT, CDR2 YENEEA. V shed 4 bases and J 1 base; nucleotides not matched to a gene: 2.